This T cell receptor beta chain was observed in a study of T cell repertoires in cytomegalovirus infection. Study details: Matching HLA type, along with CMV infection, was indicated by public TCR beta signatures.

As for this clonotype: Antigen unknown.

TCRdb passed the reads through MiXCR, listing each CDR3 protein once. The sample shows about 180,000 distinct CDR3 sequences, around an eighth of them seen only once. Findings and caveats of the study: CMV-specific HLA-C-restricted TCR beta clonotypes dominated the ex vivo response. Cumulated frequencies of public TCR beta families served to identify carriers of CMV plus the relevant HLA.

The sequence came from a human donor in good health (CMV status not recorded). Some clones in this sample may be carry-over from other donors' samples. Sequences were obtained from PBMCs.

Here the CDR3 DNA reads TGCAGTGCTAGAAGACAGGGGAAGCGAAATGAGCAGTTCTTC. Translation: CSARRQGKRNEQFF. The chain recombines TRBV20-1 with TRBJ2-1; TRBD1 matches at 8 bases. CDR3 length equals 14 residues. CDR1 and CDR2 (germline): DFQATT, SNEGSKA (reference sequence). The junction had 7 bases not matched to a gene; V was cut back by 2 bases and J by 7 bases.